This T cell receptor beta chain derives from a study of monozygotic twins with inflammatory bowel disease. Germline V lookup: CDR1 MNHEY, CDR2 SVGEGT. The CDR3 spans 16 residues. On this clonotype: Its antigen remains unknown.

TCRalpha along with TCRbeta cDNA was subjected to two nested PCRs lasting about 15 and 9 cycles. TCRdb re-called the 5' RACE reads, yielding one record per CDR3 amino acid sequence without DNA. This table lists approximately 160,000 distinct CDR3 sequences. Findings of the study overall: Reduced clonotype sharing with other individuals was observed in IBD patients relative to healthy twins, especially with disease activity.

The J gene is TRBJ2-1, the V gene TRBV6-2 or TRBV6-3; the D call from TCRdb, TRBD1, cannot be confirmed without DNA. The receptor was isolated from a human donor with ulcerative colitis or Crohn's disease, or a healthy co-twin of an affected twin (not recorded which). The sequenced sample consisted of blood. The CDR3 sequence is CASSYPPLRDYNEQFF.